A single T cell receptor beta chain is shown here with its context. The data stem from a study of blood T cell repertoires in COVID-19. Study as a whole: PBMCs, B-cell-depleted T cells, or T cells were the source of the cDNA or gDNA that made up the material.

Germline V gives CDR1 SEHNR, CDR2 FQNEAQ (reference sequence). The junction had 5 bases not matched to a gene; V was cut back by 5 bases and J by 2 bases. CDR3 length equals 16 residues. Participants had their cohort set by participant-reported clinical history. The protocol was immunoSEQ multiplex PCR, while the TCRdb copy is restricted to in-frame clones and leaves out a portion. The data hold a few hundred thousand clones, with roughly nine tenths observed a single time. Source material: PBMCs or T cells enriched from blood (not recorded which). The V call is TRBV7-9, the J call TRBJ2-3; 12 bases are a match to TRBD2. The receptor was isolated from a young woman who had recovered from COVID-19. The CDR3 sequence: CASSRRTSGNTDTQYF. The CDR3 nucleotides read TGTGCCAGCAGCCGCAGGACTAGCGGGAACACAGATACGCAGTATTTT.